These 6 T cell receptor beta chains were all obtained from the same sample, sequenced in a study of T cells in Graves' hyperthyroidism and ophthalmopathy. Template material for amplifying TCR beta CDR3 regions consisted of RNA transcripts. The TCR CDR3 was amplified in a first-round RT-PCR using the HTBI primer set. TCRdb reprocessed the multiplex PCR reads with MiXCR, giving one entry per CDR3 protein. The table records 350,000 to 400,000 distinct CDR3 sequences, 14% to 15% of them present only once. Material for sequencing was blood. These receptors originate from a woman aged 30 to 39 with Graves' hyperthyroidism.

This clonotype was counted a few times. This sequence joins TRBV7-8 and TRBJ2-1; the match to TRBD2 covers 7 bases. CDR1 is SGHVS and CDR2 is FQNEAQ in the germline V gene. The CDR3 length is 12 residues. With 8 bases clipped from V and 13 bases from J, the junction kept 11 bases outside the gene matches. CDR3 in amino acids: CASGLSGRGQFF. For the CDR3, the DNA is TGTGCCAGCGGGTTGAGTGGGAGGGGACAGTTCTTC. Drawing the rest from reference TRBV7-8 and TRBJ2-1, the complete variable domain is GAGVSQSPRYKVAKRGQDVALRCDPISGHVSLFWYQQALGQGPEFLTYFQNEAQLDKSGLPSDRFFAERPEGSVSTLKIQRTQQEDSAVYLCASGLSGRGQFFGPGTRLTVL.

The chain recombines TRBV18 with TRBJ2-2, with D possibly matching TRBD2 (6 bases). This CDR3 has 13 residues. CDR1 is KGHSH and CDR2 is LQKENI in the germline V gene. Between the trimmed V and J ends, which lost 4 bases and 6 bases, there was a span of 9 bases. In DNA form, the CDR3 reads TGTGCCAGCTCACGAACTAGCTCCGGGGAGCTGTTTTTT. Translated: CASSRTSSGELFF.

The J gene is TRBJ1-1, the V gene TRBV5-1; the D gene is possibly TRBD1 (5 bases). The CDR3 is 13 amino acids. Trimming removed 7 bases from V and 1 base from J, with 11 bases in between. Per germline, CDR1 SGHRS and CDR2 YFSETQ. For the CDR3, the DNA is TGCGCCAGCCGGTCGGGGGGGAACACTGAAGCTTTCTTT. As protein: CASRSGGNTEAFF.

This clonotype was recorded many times. V usage is TRBV5-8 and J usage is TRBJ1-1; D unclear. The CDR3 contains 11 residues. V was pared by 2 bases and J by 5 bases, with 4 bases between. Germline values: CDR1 SGHTS, CDR2 YDEGEE. The CDR3 loop reads CASSLRTEAFF. In DNA, the CDR3 is TGTGCCAGCAGCTTACGTACTGAAGCTTTCTTT. Drawing the rest from reference TRBV5-8 and TRBJ1-1, the complete variable domain is EAGVTQSPTHLIKTRGQQATLRCSPISGHTSVYWYQQALGLGLQFLLWYDEGEERNRGNFPPRFSGRQFPNYSSELNVNALELEDSALYLCASSLRTEAFFGQGTRLTVV.

The chain carries TRBV7-3 and TRBJ1-1; 11 nucleotides align to TRBD1. This CDR3 spans 16 amino acids. V was clipped by 5 bases and J by 3 bases; unmatched bases: 8. Per germline, CDR1 SGHTA and CDR2 FQGTGA. In nucleotides, the CDR3 is TGTGCCAGCAGCCCCCAAGGGACAGGGGGTTACACTGAAGCTTTCTTT. Its protein is CASSPQGTGGYTEAFF.

The genes are TRBV3-1 and TRBJ1-2; no clear D. Deletions cut 0 bases from V and 7 bases from J, with 12 bases between. Germline CDR1 LGHDT, CDR2 YNNKEL (reference sequence). This CDR3 is 14 amino acids long. CDR3 in amino acids: CASSQDMAAGGYTF. The DNA of the CDR3 is TGTGCCAGCAGCCAAGATATGGCTGCGGGTGGCTACACCTTC.